Detailed here is one T cell receptor beta chain. Its antigen is unknown. This specimen comes from a study of shared clonotypes between healthy human individuals. Trimming removed 3 bases at V and 8 bases at J, with 13 bases between. The CDR3 contains 14 residues. Germline V lookup: CDR1 SEHNR, CDR2 FQNEAQ (reference sequence). Study results and caveats: Compared with clonotypes that all four donors shared, non-shared clonotypes had lower generation probabilities. How much donors shared clonotypes was expected to be affected by sequencing depth.

TCRdb's copy holds only in-frame clones and misses some; the assay was immunoSEQ multiplex PCR. The table lists over 400,000 clones, about 96% of them singletons. All participating donors were Caucasian adults from Nashville, Tennessee. The origin of this receptor is a woman aged 30 to 39 in good health. Specimen: naive CD4+ T cells sorted from blood. Subset denoted: CD45RA+ positively selected. The chain recombines TRBV7-9 with TRBJ1-4; D gene ambiguous. CDR3 protein: CASSFPGRYEKLFF. For the CDR3, the DNA is TGTGCCAGCAGCTTTCCAGGCCGATACGAAAAACTGTTTTTT.